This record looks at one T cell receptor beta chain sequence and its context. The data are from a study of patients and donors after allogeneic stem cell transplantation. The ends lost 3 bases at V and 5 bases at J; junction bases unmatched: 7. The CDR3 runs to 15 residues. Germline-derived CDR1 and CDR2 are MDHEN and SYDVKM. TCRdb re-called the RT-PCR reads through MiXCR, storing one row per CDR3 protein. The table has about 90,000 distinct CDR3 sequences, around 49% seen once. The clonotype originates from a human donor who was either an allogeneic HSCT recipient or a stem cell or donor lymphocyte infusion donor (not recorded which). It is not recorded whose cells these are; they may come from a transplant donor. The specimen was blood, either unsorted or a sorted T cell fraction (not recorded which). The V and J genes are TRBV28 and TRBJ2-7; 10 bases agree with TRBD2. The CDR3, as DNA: TGTGCCAGCAGTTTGGAGGGACTAGCGCACAACGAGCAGTACTTC. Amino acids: CASSLEGLAHNEQYF.